The 30 T cell receptor beta chains below all came from one sample that was sequenced in a study of shared clonotypes between healthy human individuals. TCRdb keeps only in-frame clones here, not all; method: immunoSEQ multiplex PCR. The repertoire holds about 2.4 million clones, with under 95% as singletons. Sequencing was done on a sample of naive CD4+ T cells from PBMCs. Subset of the sample: CD45RA+ positively selected. These receptors came from a young man in good health. Some clones in this sample may be carry-over from other donors' samples.

The chain links TRBV15 to TRBJ2-2; maybe TRBD1 (5 bases). Trimming took off 5 bases at V and 1 base at J, with 14 bases between the two ends. CDR3 length: 16 residues. The germline CDR1 and CDR2 sequences are LNHNV and YYDKDF (reference sequence). This CDR3 reads CATSSTRTRNTGELFF. The DNA for the CDR3 is TGTGCCACCAGCTCAACCCGGACACGGAACACCGGGGAGCTGTTTTTT.

The V gene is TRBV28, the J gene TRBJ1-2; D gene uncertain. The CDR3 length is 15 residues. V was pared by 3 bases and J by 5 bases, with 16 bases between. Germline lookup yields CDR1 MDHEN and CDR2 SYDVKM. The CDR3 sequence: CASSLAFIPIYGYTF. DNA for the CDR3: TGTGCCAGCAGTTTGGCTTTTATCCCCATTTATGGCTACACCTTC.

The J gene is TRBJ2-1, the V gene TRBV19, with TRBD2 matching over 7 bases. The germline V gene has CDR1 LNHDA and CDR2 SQIVND (reference sequence). V shed 8 bases and J 0 bases; nucleotides not matched to a gene: 7. The length of the CDR3 is 15 residues. The CDR3 spells CASRQREGSYNEQFF. The CDR3, as DNA: TGTGCCAGTCGGCAGCGGGAAGGCTCCTACAATGAGCAGTTCTTC.

This clone has more than one count but fewer than ten. This rearrangement joins TRBV25-1 to TRBJ1-2; no reliable D call. Germline V lookup: CDR1 MGHDK, CDR2 SYGVNS. The CDR3 totals 16 residues. The V end was cut by 3 bases, the J end by 4 bases, with 18 bases between. The CDR3, as DNA: TGTGCCAGCAGTGAGAGTGGGGTGGGCAAAACCTATGGCTACACCTTC. Translating it yields CASSESGVGKTYGYTF.

This chain connects TRBV10-3 to TRBJ2-3; a weak D match, TRBD2 (6 bases). Germline V gives CDR1 ENHRY, CDR2 SYGVKD. The CDR3 extends over 16 amino acids. Trimming stripped 0 bases from V and 5 bases from J, with 15 bases between. This chain's CDR3 is CAISESWPGAIDTQYF. The CDR3 bases are TGTGCCATCAGTGAGTCGTGGCCGGGAGCAATAGATACGCAGTATTTT.

This clone was picked up one time. The sample holds other DNA sequences that translate to the same CDR3. This chain joins TRBV5-1 and TRBJ2-3; 7 bases map to TRBD2. This CDR3 is built from 14 residues. CDR1 is SGHRS, CDR2 YFSETQ, per germline. Trimming cost V 4 bases and J 3 bases; bases outside gene matches: 5. The CDR3 protein is CASSPGLVTDTQYF. Here the CDR3 DNA reads TGCGCCAGCAGCCCTGGACTAGTAACAGATACGCAGTATTTT.

The gene calls are TRBV18 and TRBJ2-5; D is ambiguous. This CDR3 is built from 12 residues. The V gene's germline CDR1 is KGHSH and CDR2 LQKENI. Between the trimmed V and J ends, which lost 4 bases and 5 bases, there was a span of 8 bases. The CDR3: CASSLGQETQYF. The CDR3 DNA reads TGTGCCAGCTCACTCGGCCAGGAGACCCAGTACTTC.

J is TRBJ2-7 and V is TRBV5-1; 11 positions agree with TRBD1. Per the germline V gene, CDR1 is SGHRS and CDR2 is YFSETQ. The CDR3 has 14 amino acids. The V and J ends lost 6 bases and 0 bases, in that order; junction bases with no gene match: 2. For the CDR3, the DNA is TGCGCCAGCAAGGGGACAGGGGGCTCCTACGAGCAGTACTTC. This translates into CASKGTGGSYEQYF. The whole variable domain, filled in from reference TRBV5-1 and TRBJ2-7, reads KAGVTQTPRYLIKTRGQQVTLSCSPISGHRSVSWYQQTPGQGLQFLFEYFSETQRNKGNFPGRFSGRQFSNSRSEMNVSTLELGDSALYLCASKGTGGSYEQYFGPGTRLTVT.

The rearrangement joins TRBV28 to TRBJ2-3; TRBD2 matches 7 bases. This CDR3 is 16 amino acids long. Per the germline V gene, CDR1 is MDHEN and CDR2 is SYDVKM. The junction had 11 bases not matched to a gene; V was cut back by 2 bases and J by 6 bases. DNA for the CDR3: TGTGCCAGCAGTTTACGTCCCGGGACTATGTTCGATACGCAGTATTTT. Protein product: CASSLRPGTMFDTQYF.

This chain links TRBV4-2 with TRBJ2-1; the D gene is possibly TRBD2 (5 bases). V dropped 1 base and J dropped 0 bases, with 22 bases sitting between them. Per the germline V gene, CDR1 is LGHNA and CDR2 is YNFKEQ. The CDR3 is made up of 20 amino acids. CDR3 sequence reads: CASSQGELVERFSSYNEQFF. The DNA for the CDR3 is TGTGCCAGCAGCCAAGGGGAACTAGTAGAACGGTTCTCCTCCTACAATGAGCAGTTCTTC.

V and J are TRBV6-5 and TRBJ1-3; a possible D gene is TRBD1 (6 bases). CDR1 is MNHEY, CDR2 SVGAGI, per germline. CDR3 length: 15 amino acids. V lost 3 bases and J 4 bases, leaving 13 bases between the germline ends. The CDR3 DNA is TGTGCCAGCAGTTATGGGGGCGCGGGCGGAAACACCATATATTTT. This codes for CASSYGGAGGNTIYF.

V and J are TRBV2 and TRBJ1-4; maybe TRBD1 (6 bases). V lost 6 bases and J 0 bases, leaving 17 bases between the germline ends. This CDR3 contains 17 residues. Germline-derived CDR1 and CDR2 are SNHLY and FYNNEI. CDR3: CASRKGQVGPTNEKLFF. CDR3 DNA: TGTGCCAGCAGGAAGGGACAAGTCGGTCCAACTAATGAAAAACTGTTTTTT.

The V and J genes are TRBV5-4 and TRBJ1-2; 9 bases line up with TRBD1. Germline CDR1 and CDR2: SGHNT and YYREEE (reference sequence). This CDR3 region has 15 residues. V lost 0 bases and J lost 8; bases outside the gene matches: 8. The CDR3 bases are TGTGCCAGCAGCTTGGCCAGTACAGGGGGCTCCGGCTACACCTTC. Protein sequence: CASSLASTGGSGYTF.

V and J are TRBV2 and TRBJ1-1; 7 nucleotides align to TRBD1. Germline V gene sequence: CDR1 SNHLY, CDR2 FYNNEI. CDR3 size: 14 residues. The junction had 5 bases not matched to a gene; V was cut back by 3 bases and J by 4 bases. The CDR3 DNA reads TGTGCCAGCAGTGAGGGTCCAGGGGGCACTGAAGCTTTCTTT. Its translation: CASSEGPGGTEAFF.

This clone was observed a few times. The same CDR3 arises from other DNA sequences in this sample as well. The gene calls are TRBV7-9 and TRBJ1-5; no reliable D call. Trimming stripped 0 bases from V and 2 bases from J, with 8 bases between. Germline V gene sequence: CDR1 SEHNR, CDR2 FQNEAQ (reference sequence). This CDR3 is 15 amino acids long. The CDR3 region has the DNA TGTGCCAGCAGCTTAGCCGGGAGGGGCAATCAGCCCCAGCATTTT. This codes for CASSLAGRGNQPQHF.

The J gene is TRBJ1-3, the V gene TRBV6-6; D might be TRBD1 (5 bases). Germline CDR1 reads MNHNY; CDR2 reads SVGAGI (reference sequence). With 3 bases removed from V and 2 bases from J, the gap between germline ends came to 14 bases. The CDR3 is 16 residues long. The DNA of the CDR3 is TGTGCCAGCAGTTATTTAGGGGACCGCGCTGGAAACACCATATATTTT. It codes for CASSYLGDRAGNTIYF.

The chain uses TRBV13 and TRBJ2-7; TRBD2 is a possible D gene (5 bases). Trimming pared 5 bases from V and 5 bases from J, leaving 19 bases between. This CDR3 spans 15 amino acids. Germline values: CDR1 PRHDT, CDR2 FYEKMQ (reference sequence). CDR3 sequence reads: CASSRGWEKADEQYF. For the CDR3, the DNA is TGTGCCAGCAGCCGAGGGTGGGAAAAGGCGGACGAGCAGTACTTC.

V is TRBV28 and J is TRBJ2-2; D call uncertain. CDR1 MDHEN and CDR2 SYDVKM come from the germline V gene. Trimming stripped 7 bases from V and 0 bases from J, with 6 bases between. The CDR3 has 13 amino acids. CDR3: CASMESNTGELFF. CDR3 coding DNA: TGTGCCAGCATGGAGTCGAACACCGGGGAGCTGTTTTTT.

As for this clone: Other nucleotide sequences in the sample specify the same CDR3. The chain employs TRBV28 and TRBJ1-3, with TRBD1 matching 7 bases. V lost 6 bases to trimming and J lost 0 bases; unmatched junction nucleotides: 5. Looked up from germline, CDR1 is MDHEN and CDR2 is SYDVKM. The CDR3 has 15 residues. The CDR3 nucleotides are TGTGCCAGCAGCCGGGACAGCAACTCTGGAAACACCATATATTTT. Translating it yields CASSRDSNSGNTIYF.

DNA of the CDR3: TGTGCCAGTAGTAGGGGGACTCAAACCGGGGAGCTGTTTTTT. Protein: CASSRGTQTGELFF. The V call is TRBV19, the J call TRBJ2-2; perhaps TRBD2 as D (6 bases). The CDR3 is 14 residues long. The V end was cut by 4 bases, the J end by 5 bases, with 11 bases between. Germline V CDR1 and CDR2: LNHDA, SQIVND (reference sequence).

V usage is TRBV28 and J usage is TRBJ1-1; D gene uncertain. V was pared by 2 bases and J by 4 bases, with 14 bases between. CDR1 is MDHEN and CDR2 is SYDVKM in the germline V gene. The CDR3 has 15 residues. The CDR3 is CASSLVRVRITEAFF. Written as DNA, the CDR3 is TGTGCCAGCAGTTTAGTTAGGGTAAGGATCACTGAAGCTTTCTTT.

The chain combines TRBV7-8 with TRBJ1-1, with 10 bases matching TRBD1. V was clipped by 4 bases and J by 0 bases; unmatched bases: 2. This CDR3 is 15 amino acids long. CDR1 and CDR2 from the germline V gene are SGHVS and FQNEAQ. The CDR3 nucleotides read TGTGCCAGCAGCTGGGGACAGGGGATGAACACTGAAGCTTTCTTT. Protein sequence: CASSWGQGMNTEAFF.

To note about this clone: At the DNA level, this CDR3 is encoded by other sequences in the same sample as well. Written as DNA, the CDR3 is TGTGCCAGCAGCTTGGGCACCACTAACTATGGCTACACCTTC. It is translated as CASSLGTTNYGYTF. V is TRBV5-4 and J is TRBJ1-2; no clear D gene. CDR3 size: 14 residues. The V gene lost 0 bases and the J gene lost 0 bases, with 6 bases spanning the gap. Germline V gene sequence: CDR1 SGHNT, CDR2 YYREEE (reference sequence).

Only one count was recorded for this clone. The V gene is TRBV29-1, the J gene TRBJ1-1; TRBD1 is a possible D gene (5 bases). Germline V lookup: CDR1 SQVTM, CDR2 ANQGSEA. This CDR3 contains 12 residues. V was cut by 7 bases and J by 5 bases, with 14 bases left in between. The CDR3 reads CSGMRGGTEAFF. The CDR3 nucleotides are TGCAGCGGCATGAGGGGAGGGACTGAAGCTTTCTTT.

The V gene is TRBV4-1, the J gene TRBJ1-2; possible D gene TRBD1, 6 bases. The germline V gene has CDR1 MGHRA and CDR2 YSYEKL. V lost 0 bases and J 4 bases, leaving 18 bases between the germline ends. The CDR3 is made up of 17 amino acids. The CDR3 region has the DNA TGCGCCAGCAGCCAAGATGTCGTCCGGGGGCAGAGCTATGGCTACACCTTC. Its protein product is CASSQDVVRGQSYGYTF.

V usage is TRBV5-4 and J usage is TRBJ1-6; D may be TRBD1 (5 bases). CDR3 length equals 12 residues. V lost 5 bases, J lost 13 bases, and 13 bases lay in between. Germline CDR1 reads SGHNT; CDR2 reads YYREEE (reference sequence). The CDR3 spells CASSLGGAPLHF. DNA of the CDR3: TGTGCCAGCAGTTTAGGAGGGGCCCCCCTCCACTTT.

About this clone: Other DNA variants within this sample encode the same CDR3. The rearrangement uses TRBV28 and TRBJ1-2; weak D call: TRBD1 (5 bases). V lost 6 bases and J 0 bases, leaving 8 bases between the germline ends. This CDR3 has 13 amino acids. Germline V gives CDR1 MDHEN, CDR2 SYDVKM. The CDR3 nucleotides read TGTGCCAGCAGCCTGGGGGCTAACTATGGCTACACCTTC. Amino acid sequence: CASSLGANYGYTF.

This clone was recorded once. J is TRBJ1-1 and V is TRBV18; D is undetermined. The germline V gene encodes CDR1 KGHSH and CDR2 LQKENI. V was trimmed by 2 bases and J by 7 bases, leaving 11 bases between them. The CDR3 extends over 13 amino acids. The CDR3 sequence is CASSPTRKIEAFF. Written as DNA, the CDR3 is TGTGCCAGCTCACCAACACGGAAAATTGAAGCTTTCTTT.

The chain employs TRBV30 and TRBJ1-4, with D unresolved. Germline CDR1 GTSNPN, CDR2 SVGIG (reference sequence). The CDR3 has 13 residues. With 4 bases removed from V and 7 bases from J, the gap between germline ends came to 13 bases. The CDR3 sequence: CAWNGVKGEKLFF. The CDR3 nucleotides are TGTGCCTGGAATGGAGTTAAGGGTGAAAAACTGTTTTTT.

This rearrangement joins TRBV28 to TRBJ2-7; 8 bases are a match to TRBD1. Trimming took 6 bases from V and 5 from J; bases not matched to a gene: 0. From germline, CDR1 is MDHEN and CDR2 SYDVKM. CDR3 length: 11 residues. The CDR3 loop is CASSRGHEQYF. The CDR3 nucleotides read TGTGCCAGCAGCAGGGGGCACGAGCAGTACTTC.